This T cell receptor (beta chain) derives from a study of blood T cell repertoires in COVID-19. Study-level background: Sites in the United States, Italy and Spain provided acute and convalescent COVID-19 samples.

The trim removed 5 bases at V and 4 bases at J, leaving 9 bases unmatched. The CDR3 runs 15 residues. The germline CDR1 and CDR2 sequences are MNHEY and SMNVEV (reference sequence). Participant-reported clinical history was the basis for cohort assignment. Per the authors' pipeline: Nucleated cell counts were estimated from reference gene primer amplification. Sequencing was performed with immunoSEQ multiplex PCR; in TCRdb, only in-frame clones are kept and a portion is missing. V, J and clone size are taken as reported in that table, and D and trimming were inferred from the DNA itself. The data contain 200,000 to 300,000 clones, 75% to 90% of them singletons.

Sequencing was carried out using PBMCs or T cells enriched from blood (not recorded which). The V call is TRBV27, the J call TRBJ2-3; 7 nucleotides agree with TRBD2. This clonotype was obtained from a middle-aged woman with acute COVID-19. The CDR3 protein is CASSVTSGTSDTQYF. CDR3 in DNA: TGTGCCAGCAGTGTTACCAGCGGGACGTCAGATACGCAGTATTTT.